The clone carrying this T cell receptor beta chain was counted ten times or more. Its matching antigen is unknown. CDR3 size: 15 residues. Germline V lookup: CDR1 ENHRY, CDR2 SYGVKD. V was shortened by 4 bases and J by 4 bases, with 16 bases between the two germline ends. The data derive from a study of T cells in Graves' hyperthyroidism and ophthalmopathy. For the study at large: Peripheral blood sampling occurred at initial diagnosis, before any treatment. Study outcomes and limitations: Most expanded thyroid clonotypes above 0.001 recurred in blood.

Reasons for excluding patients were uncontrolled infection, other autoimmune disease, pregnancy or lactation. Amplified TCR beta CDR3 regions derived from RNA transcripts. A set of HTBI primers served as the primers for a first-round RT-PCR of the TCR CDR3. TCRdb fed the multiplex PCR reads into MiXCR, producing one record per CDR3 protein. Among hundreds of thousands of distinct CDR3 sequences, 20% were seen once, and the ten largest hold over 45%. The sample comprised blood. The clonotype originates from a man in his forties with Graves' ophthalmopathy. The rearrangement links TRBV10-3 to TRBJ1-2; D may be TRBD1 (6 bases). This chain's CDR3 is CAISGRHRDPYGYTF. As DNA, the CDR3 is TGTGCCATCAGTGGGCGCCACAGGGACCCCTATGGCTACACCTTC.